The 15 T cell receptor beta chains reported below all come from one sample, sequenced in a study of cytomegalovirus exposure and HLA in healthy donors. TCRdb's copy holds only in-frame clones and misses some; the assay was immunoSEQ multiplex PCR. This sample has some 170,000 clones, with roughly nine tenths found just once. The specimen was PBMCs. The receptors were gathered from a man younger than 45 in good health and CMV-seropositive.

In nucleotides, the CDR3 is TGTGCCAGCAGCTTAGGTTCTGGGGCACTAGTCACAGATACGCAGTATTTT. Its protein is CASSLGSGALVTDTQYF. The gene calls are TRBV11-2 and TRBJ2-3; D assignment may be TRBD1 or TRBD2 (5 bases each). CDR3 length: 17 amino acids. Trimming took off 1 base at V and 2 bases at J, with 16 bases between the two ends. Germline V gene lookup returns CDR1 SGHAT and CDR2 FQNNGV.

This rearrangement joins TRBV9 to TRBJ1-3, with D possibly TRBD1 on 5 matching bases. V lost 0 bases, J lost 2 bases, and 15 bases lay in between. Germline-derived CDR1 and CDR2 are SGDLS and YYNGEE. The CDR3 spans 17 residues. The CDR3 region is CASSVGSGESPGNTIYF. The CDR3 DNA is TGTGCCAGCAGCGTAGGGTCGGGGGAATCCCCTGGAAACACCATATATTTT. The full variable domain, rest sourced from reference TRBV9 and TRBJ1-3, is DSGVTQTPKHLITATGQRVTLRCSPRSGDLSVYWYQQSLDQGLQFLIQYYNGEERAKGNILERFSAQQFPDLHSELNLSSLELGDSALYFCASSVGSGESPGNTIYFGEGSWLTVV.

The gene calls are TRBV6-5 and TRBJ2-1; 10 bases are shared with TRBD2. Trimming at V came to 0 bases and at J to 9 bases, leaving 8 bases not matched to a gene. CDR1 is MNHEY, CDR2 SVGAGI, per germline. The CDR3 is 16 residues long. CDR3 protein: CASSYSNLAGVLEQFF. The CDR3, as DNA: TGTGCCAGCAGTTACTCGAACCTAGCGGGAGTCCTTGAGCAGTTCTTC.

The chain is built from TRBV7-6 and TRBJ2-7, with 8 bases aligning to TRBD2. Germline lookup yields CDR1 SGHVS and CDR2 FNYEAQ. Unmatched junction bases numbered 11, after V lost 4 bases and J lost 6 bases. This CDR3 has 15 residues. CDR3 in DNA: TGTGCCAGCAGCTCACTAGCGGACCGAATCGTCGAGCAGTACTTC. It codes for CASSSLADRIVEQYF.

The CDR3 protein is CASSKGGTGNEKLFF. CDR3 sequence (DNA): TGTGCCAGCAGTAAGGGAGGGACAGGTAATGAAAAACTGTTTTTT. This rearrangement joins TRBV6-5 to TRBJ1-4, with 8 positions matching TRBD1. This CDR3 contains 15 residues. With 5 bases clipped from V and 4 bases from J, the junction kept 6 bases outside the gene matches. The germline V gene has CDR1 MNHEY and CDR2 SVGAGI.

This chain connects TRBV27 to TRBJ2-1; 7 bases line up with TRBD2. This CDR3 has 15 amino acids. The V gene end was trimmed by 5 bases and the J gene end by 4 bases; junction bases not matched to a gene: 8. The germline V gene encodes CDR1 MNHEY and CDR2 SMNVEV (reference sequence). The CDR3 spells CASSTPGTTYNEQFF. DNA of the CDR3: TGTGCCAGCAGTACTCCCGGGACTACATACAATGAGCAGTTCTTC.

The chain employs TRBV11-2 and TRBJ2-3, with 7 bases aligning to TRBD2. V was pared by 0 bases and J by 3 bases, with 3 bases of the junction left unmatched. This CDR3 spans 15 amino acids. The germline V gene encodes CDR1 SGHAT and CDR2 FQNNGV. CDR3 nucleotides: TGTGCCAGCAGCTTAGATTTGCGGGGGACAGATACGCAGTATTTT. Its translation: CASSLDLRGTDTQYF.

The genes are TRBV19 and TRBJ2-5; D gene uncertain. The CDR3 runs to 14 residues. The V end was cut by 5 bases, the J end by 4 bases, with 14 bases between. The germline V gene encodes CDR1 LNHDA and CDR2 SQIVND (reference sequence). The CDR3 spells CASSPTDKPETQYF. The CDR3 DNA reads TGTGCCAGTAGTCCAACAGACAAACCAGAGACCCAGTACTTC.

This rearrangement joins TRBV5-1 to TRBJ2-1; 9 nucleotides match TRBD2. V lost 4 bases, J lost 10 bases, and 15 bases stayed unmatched. The germline V gene has CDR1 SGHRS and CDR2 YFSETQ. The CDR3 extends over 16 amino acids. CDR3 bases: TGCGCCAGCAGCCTTCTTTCTAGCGGGGAAACACGAGAGCAGTTCTTC. Its translation is CASSLLSSGETREQFF.

The rearrangement joins TRBV6-5 to TRBJ1-2, with TRBD1 matching 11 bases. Trimming at V came to 5 bases and at J to 5 bases, leaving 1 base not matched to a gene. The CDR3 consists of 13 residues. Germline CDR1 and CDR2: MNHEY and SVGAGI. The CDR3 sequence is CASSRDRGYGYTF. CDR3 DNA sequence: TGTGCCAGCAGTCGGGACAGGGGGTATGGCTACACCTTC.

This sequence joins TRBV4-3 and TRBJ2-2; unclear D gene. Germline-derived CDR1 and CDR2 are LGHNA and YSLEER. Trimming stripped 4 bases from V and 2 bases from J, with 8 bases between. The CDR3 extends over 14 amino acids. The CDR3 sequence is CASSLIGNTGELFF. The CDR3, as DNA: TGCGCCAGCAGCCTTATTGGAAACACCGGGGAGCTGTTTTTT.

The V call is TRBV7-2, the J call TRBJ2-2; unclear D gene. This CDR3 has 14 amino acids. V was trimmed by 5 bases and J by 4 bases, leaving 11 bases between them. Germline CDR1 SGHTA, CDR2 FQGNSA. DNA of the CDR3: TGTGCCAGCAGCCCGGGCCAACTCACCGGGGAGCTGTTTTTT. Amino acids: CASSPGQLTGELFF.

The sample holds a few counts of this clone. The chain is built from TRBV28 and TRBJ1-1; D is unresolved. The CDR3 consists of 13 residues. Trimming cost V 7 bases and J 0 bases, with 9 bases left between them. The germline V gene has CDR1 MDHEN and CDR2 SYDVKM. CDR3 DNA: TGTGCCAGCAAGGCGACGGTGAACACTGAAGCTTTCTTT. It translates to CASKATVNTEAFF.

This chain connects TRBV30 to TRBJ1-5; D may be TRBD1 (6 bases). Germline V gives CDR1 GTSNPN, CDR2 SVGIG (reference sequence). V was pared by 0 bases and J by 7 bases, with 13 bases between. CDR3 size: 14 residues. CDR3 region: CAWSVYGGRQPQHF. CDR3 DNA sequence: TGTGCCTGGAGTGTATACGGGGGCCGGCAGCCCCAGCATTTT. Full variable domain (remainder filled in from reference TRBV30 and TRBJ1-5): SQTIHQWPATLVQPVGSPLSLECTVEGTSNPNLYWYRQAAGRGLQLLFYSVGIGQISSEVPQNLSASRPQDRQFILSSKKLLLSDSGFYLCAWSVYGGRQPQHFGDGTRLSIL.

This sequence joins TRBV6-5 and TRBJ2-5; TRBD2 is a possible D gene (5 bases). The CDR3 has 14 amino acids. The V and J ends lost 2 bases and 2 bases respectively, with 9 bases between them. The germline gives CDR1 MNHEY, CDR2 SVGAGI. The chain's CDR3 is CASSYGSGQETQYF. The CDR3 DNA follows: TGTGCCAGCAGTTACGGGTCGGGACAAGAGACCCAGTACTTC.